Following are 15 T cell receptor beta chains from one sample sequenced in a study of blood T cell repertoires in COVID-19. Here immunoSEQ multiplex PCR was the method, and the copy in TCRdb shows in-frame clones only, minus some. The sample includes about 150,000 clones, around 88% of them seen just once. The sample taken for sequencing was peripheral blood. The receptors were sampled from a human donor in a cohort sampled during active COVID-19.

J is TRBJ2-7 and V is TRBV20-1; D remains unclear. V lost 3 bases and J lost 0, with 9 bases in between. This CDR3 region has 13 residues. Germline V gene sequence: CDR1 DFQATT, CDR2 SNEGSKA (reference sequence). The CDR3 is CSASSRDSYEQYF. For the CDR3, the DNA is TGCAGTGCTAGTTCCCGAGACTCCTACGAGCAGTACTTC.

This chain joins TRBV20-1 and TRBJ2-1, with a possible D match to TRBD1 (6 bases). Trimming stripped 3 bases from V and 9 bases from J, with 21 bases between. Germline assignment: CDR1 DFQATT and CDR2 SNEGSKA (reference sequence). The CDR3 covers 15 residues. CDR3 in amino acids: CSASRGAGEWGEQFF. The CDR3 coding sequence is TGCAGTGCTAGTCGTGGGGCAGGGGAATGGGGTGAGCAGTTCTTC.

V and J are TRBV11-2 and TRBJ1-6, with D perhaps matching TRBD1 (5 bases). The CDR3 sequence is 16 residues long. Between the trimmed V and J ends, which lost 5 bases and 7 bases, there was a span of 18 bases. Germline V CDR1 and CDR2: SGHAT, FQNNGV. The CDR3 sequence: CASSPSSGFANSPLHF. CDR3 DNA: TGTGCCAGCAGCCCCTCATCAGGGTTCGCCAATTCACCCCTCCACTTT.

J is TRBJ2-1 and V is TRBV30; D might be TRBD1 (6 bases). The CDR3 spans 14 residues. Per the germline V gene, CDR1 is GTSNPN and CDR2 is SVGIG (reference sequence). Trimming took off 1 base at V and 6 bases at J, with 13 bases between the two ends. The CDR3 DNA reads as TGTGCCTGGAGTGACGGGGACATAGGCAATGAGCAGTTCTTC. Residues: CAWSDGDIGNEQFF. Combining the CDR3 with reference TRBV30 and TRBJ2-1 gives the whole variable domain SQTIHQWPATLVQPVGSPLSLECTVEGTSNPNLYWYRQAAGRGLQLLFYSVGIGQISSEVPQNLSASRPQDRQFILSSKKLLLSDSGFYLCAWSDGDIGNEQFFGPGTRLTVL.

The CDR3 here is CASSDSGTGFYEQYF. CDR3 coding DNA: TGTGCCAGCAGCGACTCCGGGACAGGGTTTTACGAGCAGTACTTC. The genes are TRBV7-6 and TRBJ2-7; 9 positions agree with TRBD1. There are 15 residues in the CDR3. From germline, CDR1 is SGHVS and CDR2 FNYEAQ. V shed 5 bases and J 4 bases; nucleotides not matched to a gene: 9.

The chain is built from TRBV2 and TRBJ1-1, with a tentative D call TRBD1 (6 bases). The CDR3 has 13 residues. CDR1 and CDR2 (germline): SNHLY, FYNNEI. V was shortened by 8 bases and J by 10 bases, with 20 bases between the two germline ends. For the CDR3, the DNA is TGTGCCAGCGAAAGGTCACAGGGCCTAGGAGCTTTCTTT. Translating gives CASERSQGLGAFF.

The V and J genes are TRBV9 and TRBJ2-2, with a possible D match to TRBD1 (5 bases). V lost 2 bases and J 2 bases, leaving 10 bases between the germline ends. Looked up from germline, CDR1 is SGDLS and CDR2 is YYNGEE. The CDR3 runs 15 residues. The CDR3 here is CASSVWQGNTGELFF. CDR3 sequence (DNA): TGTGCCAGCAGCGTTTGGCAGGGCAACACCGGGGAGCTGTTTTTT.

A single count supports this clone. The V gene is TRBV7-9, the J gene TRBJ2-3; no definite D call. V was pared by 1 base and J by 7 bases, with 15 bases between. The CDR3 length is 15 residues. Germline CDR1 and CDR2: SEHNR and FQNEAQ (reference sequence). The CDR3: CASSLVQAMVNTQYF. The DNA of the CDR3 is TGTGCCAGCAGCTTAGTGCAAGCTATGGTAAATACGCAGTATTTT.

A word on this clone: In the same sample, other DNA sequences code for this CDR3. This rearrangement joins TRBV6-2 or TRBV6-3 to TRBJ2-7; TRBD1 matches 8 bases. This CDR3 comprises 14 residues. The V and J ends lost 4 bases and 4 bases, in that order; junction bases with no gene match: 6. Germline CDR1 is MNHEY and CDR2 is SVGEGT. This CDR3 is CASSFGQGGYEQYF. CDR3 DNA: TGTGCCAGCAGTTTTGGACAGGGAGGATACGAGCAGTACTTC.

This chain links TRBV5-1 with TRBJ1-6; maybe TRBD1 (6 bases). V lost 1 base and J lost 10, with 15 bases in between. The CDR3 runs 15 residues. In germline, CDR1 is SGHRS, CDR2 YFSETQ. The CDR3 DNA reads as TGCGCCAGCAGCTTGTTTGGGGGCGAGGACTCACCCCTCCACTTT. Its protein is CASSLFGGEDSPLHF.

This clone came up once. The chain recombines TRBV10-3 with TRBJ2-7; TRBD2 might be the D (6 bases). The germline V gene has CDR1 ENHRY and CDR2 SYGVKD. Trimming removed 3 bases at V and 9 bases at J, with 15 bases between. The CDR3 sequence is 13 residues long. CDR3 region: CAISDAAYSGQYF. In DNA form, the CDR3 reads TGTGCCATCAGTGACGCCGCATATAGCGGGCAGTACTTC.

This sequence joins TRBV30 and TRBJ1-4, with a tentative D call TRBD1 (6 bases). This CDR3 has 14 amino acids. CDR1 is GTSNPN, CDR2 SVGIG, per germline (reference sequence). V was trimmed by 2 bases and J by 6 bases, leaving 13 bases between them. CDR3 bases: TGTGCCTGGAGTCACAGGGTGGTCGATGAAAAACTGTTTTTT. As protein: CAWSHRVVDEKLFF.

The V gene is TRBV6-2 or TRBV6-3, the J gene TRBJ2-6; tentatively, D is TRBD1 (5 bases). CDR1 and CDR2 from the germline V gene are MNHEY and SVGEGT. V shed 4 bases and J shed 4 bases, with 8 bases lying between them. The CDR3 totals 14 residues. Here the CDR3 DNA reads TGTGCCAGCAGTTGGGGCCCCGGGGCCAACGTCCTGACTTTC. Translating gives CASSWGPGANVLTF.

The chain is built from TRBV25-1 and TRBJ2-2; tentative D call: TRBD2 (7 bases). CDR3 length equals 13 residues. Per germline, CDR1 MGHDK and CDR2 SYGVNS. The germline V and J ends were trimmed by 7 bases and 7 bases, with 13 bases remaining between them. CDR3 in amino acids: CASTQGGGGELFF. The CDR3 DNA follows: TGTGCCAGCACCCAAGGGGGGGGCGGGGAGCTGTTTTTT.

The chain employs TRBV6-6 and TRBJ2-7; 8 bases agree with TRBD2. Germline values: CDR1 MNHNY, CDR2 SVGAGI (reference sequence). V trimming: 8 bases; J trimming: 4 bases; junction bases outside the gene matches: 10. The CDR3 is 14 residues long. The CDR3 reads CASRPGGLVYEQYF. The DNA for the CDR3 is TGTGCCAGCCGGCCGGGGGGGCTAGTTTACGAGCAGTACTTC.